The TCR beta chain described here comes from a study of cytomegalovirus exposure and HLA in healthy donors. Study-level findings and limits: Likely technical artifact: a cluster of highly shared sequence variants. After further analysis at a later stage, some 15,000 TCR beta sequences were associated with HLA alleles at 0.05 false discovery rate.

The germline CDR1 and CDR2 sequences are MNHNS and SASEGT. V dropped 3 bases and J dropped 6; count of bases not matched to a gene: 4. This CDR3 region has 15 residues. With respect to this clone: Its antigen is not identified.

PCR was performed using 60 Vbeta and 13 Jbeta primers. Assay used: immunoSEQ multiplex PCR; TCRdb lists only in-frame clones, some missing. The sample has about 190,000 clones, and its top ten clones hold roughly 0.89%. Material: PBMCs. This clonotype originated in a woman aged 25 to 39 in good health and CMV-seropositive. The rearrangement links TRBV6-1 to TRBJ2-2; 10 positions agree with TRBD2. Here the CDR3 reads CASSDKSGGAGELFF. In nucleotides, the CDR3 is TGTGCCAGCAGTGACAAGAGCGGGGGGGCCGGGGAGCTGTTTTTT.